This T cell receptor beta chain was retrieved from a study of blood T cell repertoires in COVID-19 (dated by TCRdb to 2020 to 2021). At the level of the whole study: Samples from collaborators originated in the United States, Italy and Spain and spanned both the acute and convalescent phases of COVID-19. The material from the prospective study consisted of cDNA or gDNA derived from T cells, B-cell-depleted T cells, or PBMCs. Deeply sampled blood TCRbeta repertoires from subjects exposed to, actively infected with, or recovered from COVID-19 were included in the dataset. A freely available public database, intended as a resource for researchers studying the immune response to SARS-CoV-2, is where the repertoires were released. The samples were drawn from the first 160 participants of the ongoing ImmuneRACE study and from roughly 1,300 subjects provided by 6 global collaborators. The sample metadata nearly always contained a de-identified subject ID, COVID-19 status, age in years and sex. Where HLA class I and class II types were available, the types were taken from metadata supplied by the sample provider, not from assay-based typing.

This clone was seen only once. No antigen is known for it. Base qualities were left out, and no much larger clone turns up one base away. The full study reports these points: How much clinical and demographic metadata was included differed by source and by participant, and the metadata was provided uncurated.

One collaborating source in Seattle enrolled patients while the patients were actively infected and followed the patients over time throughout the course of disease. Each collaborating institution followed its own protocols to collect whole blood in K2EDTA tubes. Collaborator samples were shipped for TCRbeta analysis as frozen whole blood, isolated PBMCs, or DNA extracted from either sample type. TCRbeta CDR3 regions were amplified from genomic DNA using the immunoSEQ Assay, a bias-controlled multiplex PCR. Per the source publication's procedure: The number of nucleated cells in each sample was estimated from the amplification of reference gene primers within the assay. To quantify the absolute abundance of each unique TCRbeta CDR3 rearrangement, sequence reads were collapsed and filtered. Productive Simpson clonality was computed per sample as the square root of Simpson's diversity index over productive rearrangements. Entries here come from immuneACCESS through TCRdb and include only in-frame sequences with V and J called. Some clones fail to appear in such tables; in the studies checked, an unresolved V gene covers under half of the shortfall, and the cause of the remainder is unknown. V and J calls and clone size come straight from that table; D and trimming were deduced from the DNA. Here the sample has around 430,000 clones; approximately 90% occur a single time. Together, the top ten hold around 13% of the sample.

Sequenced: peripheral blood. The sequence was obtained from a woman between 45 and 60 years old with COVID-19, enrolled during active disease.

The CDR3 region has the sequence CASSLQGARNSPLHF. The DNA sequence reads TGTGCCAGCAGCTTGCAGGGGGCGAGGAATTCACCCCTCCACTTT. This receptor chain uses TRBV5-5 and TRBJ1-6; the central 8 bases match TRBD1. Sequences SGHKS (CDR1) and YYEKEE (CDR2) are obtained from the germline V gene (reference sequence). Taken from cysteine to phenylalanine, the CDR3 has 15 residues. Only CDR3 DNA is held: 45 bases, read in frame from base 1. V is cut back by 1 base and J by 7 bases, with 4 bases in the junction unmatched.